The source of this T cell receptor beta chain is a study of CD8+CD57+ T cells in acquired aplastic anemia. Overall study: On average, sorted CD4+ and CD8+ cells gave approximately 3.1 ug of DNA.

Overall study findings and caveats: Patients shared just under 30 CD8+ CDR3 sequences with controls. Patients and healthy controls showed no significant CD8+ Simpson's diversity difference.

Both TCR beta VDJ combination and CDR3 sequence profiling were carried out. Genomic DNA was the template for this profiling. TCRdb re-analysed the reads in MiXCR, keeping a single row per CDR3 protein. The sample holds hundreds of thousands of distinct CDR3 sequences; roughly 50% are singletons and the top ten take 8%. V lost 7 bases to trimming and J lost 0 bases; unmatched junction nucleotides: 8. Germline V gene data show CDR1 as MNHEY and CDR2 as SVGEGT. The CDR3 is 16 residues long. This clonotype was seen repeatedly, ten times or more. The antigen remains undetermined. The sequenced material came from sorted CD4+, CD8+, or CD8+CD57+ T cells (not recorded which) from PBMCs. The source of this sequence is a human donor with severe aplastic anemia or a healthy control (not recorded which). The chain uses TRBV6-2 or TRBV6-3 and TRBJ1-1, with TRBD1 matching over 10 bases. The CDR3 sequence: CASMWRQGALNTEAFF. The CDR3 region has the DNA TGTGCCAGCATGTGGAGACAGGGGGCATTGAACACTGAAGCTTTCTTT.